The present TCR beta chain was sequenced within a study of identical twins. Points from the study as a whole: Invariant cells of the MAIT and iNKT types might have partly distorted the zero-insertion analyses. Sequences that were out-of-frame, alpha and twin-shared displayed an excess of low generation probability.

This CDR3 region has 14 residues. J gave up 7 bases and V 7 bases, and 4 bases lay outside the gene matches. Germline V gene sequence: CDR1 LGHDT, CDR2 YNNKEL (reference sequence). The table lists this clonotype with a few counts. What it binds is not known. TCRdb redid the calling of the 5' RACE reads with MiXCR, one entry per CDR3 protein. Here the sample spans 640,000 or so distinct CDR3 sequences, 6% to 6.5% being singletons. Only healthy Caucasians were enrolled as donors. The clonotype was recovered from a man aged 18-30 years in good health. The rearrangement uses TRBV3-1 and TRBJ2-2, with 12 positions matching TRBD2. The sequencing input was naive T cells sorted from blood. CDR3 amino acids: CASNGLAGFGELFF. The CDR3 bases are TGTGCCAGCAACGGACTAGCGGGATTCGGGGAGCTGTTTTTT.